These 31 T cell receptor beta chains originate from one sample sequenced in a study of cytomegalovirus exposure and HLA in healthy donors. 13 Jbeta primers and 60 Vbeta primers were used for the PCR. TCRdb's copy holds only in-frame clones and misses some; the assay was immunoSEQ multiplex PCR. This sample yields roughly 62,000 clones, of which around three quarters are seen a single time; 2.5% to 4% belongs to the top ten. Sequencing was done on a sample of PBMCs. The receptors shown here come from a woman aged 40 to 50 in good health and CMV-seropositive.

V and J are TRBV4-1 and TRBJ2-3, with a tentative D call TRBD1 (5 bases). There are 16 residues in the CDR3. The V and J ends lost 1 base and 1 base respectively, with 12 bases between them. CDR1 is MGHRA, CDR2 YSYEKL, per germline. CDR3 sequence: CASSQVKGSGTDTQYF. CDR3 coding DNA: TGCGCCAGCAGCCAAGTCAAGGGGTCGGGCACAGATACGCAGTATTTT.

The rearrangement uses TRBV5-4 and TRBJ1-6; no clear D gene. Trimming took off 0 bases at V and 8 bases at J, with 12 bases between the two ends. From germline, CDR1 is SGHNT and CDR2 YYREEE (reference sequence). This CDR3 contains 15 residues. The CDR3 spells CASSLGTAADSPLHF. The CDR3 DNA sequence: TGTGCCAGCAGCTTGGGGACTGCGGCGGATTCACCCCTCCACTTT. The variable domain in full, completed from reference TRBV5-4 and TRBJ1-6, reads ETGVTQSPTHLIKTRGQQVTLRCSSQSGHNTVSWYQQALGQGPQFIFQYYREEENGRGNFPPRFSGLQFPNYSSELNVNALELDDSALYLCASSLGTAADSPLHFGNGTRLTVT.

The chain carries TRBV7-9 and TRBJ1-1; D perhaps matches TRBD1 (6 bases). From germline, CDR1 is SEHNR and CDR2 FQNEAQ (reference sequence). V lost 4 bases to trimming and J lost 4 bases, with 13 bases between them. The CDR3 has 14 residues. Written as DNA, the CDR3 is TGTGCCAGCAGCTCCCAGGGGCGCGGCACTGAAGCTTTCTTT. Its translation is CASSSQGRGTEAFF.

This chain joins TRBV28 and TRBJ1-5, with D possibly TRBD1 on 5 matching bases. The CDR3 is made up of 15 amino acids. V lost 8 bases and J lost 0, with 14 bases in between. Germline CDR1 is MDHEN and CDR2 is SYDVKM. CDR3 protein: CASGLTGPSNQPQHF. The CDR3 DNA is TGTGCCAGCGGATTAACAGGACCTAGCAATCAGCCCCAGCATTTT.

The chain has TRBV11-2 and TRBJ2-7; a possible D gene is TRBD2 (5 bases). V lost 3 bases, J lost 0 bases, and 9 bases lay in between. The CDR3 is 14 amino acids. Germline V gene sequence: CDR1 SGHAT, CDR2 FQNNGV. The CDR3 nucleotides are TGTGCCAGCAGCTTGCGGGCCAGCTCCTACGAGCAGTACTTC. This sequence encodes CASSLRASSYEQYF.

The chain employs TRBV7-8 and TRBJ1-3, with 12 bases lining up with TRBD1. The CDR3 totals 16 residues. J was trimmed by 3 bases and V by 2 bases; bases with no gene match: 2. The germline gives CDR1 SGHVS, CDR2 FQNEAQ. The CDR3 protein is CASSLRDRGLGNTIYF. As DNA, the CDR3 is TGTGCCAGCAGCTTACGGGACAGGGGGCTTGGAAACACCATATATTTT.

This chain links TRBV11-2 with TRBJ2-7; D uncertain. Germline V gene data show CDR1 as SGHAT and CDR2 as FQNNGV. V lost 1 base to trimming and J lost 0 bases, with 7 bases between them. The CDR3 spans 14 residues. The CDR3 region is CASSLGGTSYEQYF. CDR3 sequence (DNA): TGTGCCAGCAGCTTAGGAGGAACCTCCTACGAGCAGTACTTC.

The chain carries TRBV6-1 and TRBJ1-5; D unresolved. This CDR3 has 15 residues. Germline assignment: CDR1 MNHNS and CDR2 SASEGT. V was pared by 5 bases and J by 0 bases, with 11 bases between. The CDR3 DNA sequence: TGTGCCAGCAGTTTATCCGGACTTAGCAATCAGCCCCAGCATTTT. Translation: CASSLSGLSNQPQHF.

This clone came up once. V gene TRBV6-1 combines with J gene TRBJ1-6; unclear D gene. Germline CDR1 is MNHNS and CDR2 is SASEGT. Trimming removed 6 bases from V and 6 bases from J, with 12 bases in between. This CDR3 is built from 14 residues. CDR3 residues: CASRSSQANSPLHF. Here the CDR3 DNA reads TGTGCCAGCAGATCCTCCCAGGCTAATTCACCCCTCCACTTT.

The V gene is TRBV5-4, the J gene TRBJ2-3; D perhaps matches TRBD1 (5 bases). Germline V gene sequence: CDR1 SGHNT, CDR2 YYREEE (reference sequence). This CDR3 has 15 amino acids. V was pared by 2 bases and J by 3 bases, with 13 bases between. The CDR3 here is CASSFQGRLTDTQYF. The CDR3 DNA follows: TGTGCCAGCAGCTTTCAGGGCAGATTAACAGATACGCAGTATTTT. The full variable domain, in which reference TRBV5-4 and TRBJ2-3 provide the parts outside the CDR3, is ETGVTQSPTHLIKTRGQQVTLRCSSQSGHNTVSWYQQALGQGPQFIFQYYREEENGRGNFPPRFSGLQFPNYSSELNVNALELDDSALYLCASSFQGRLTDTQYFGPGTRLTVL.

The genes are TRBV5-8 and TRBJ1-6, with D tentatively TRBD1 (6 bases). The CDR3 loop spans 15 amino acids. Trimming took off 7 bases at V and 7 bases at J, with 18 bases between the two ends. Germline V lookup: CDR1 SGHTS, CDR2 YDEGEE. The CDR3 loop is CASGSSGTPNSPLHF. In DNA, the CDR3 is TGTGCCAGCGGCTCCTCCGGGACACCAAATTCACCCCTCCACTTT.

This chain connects TRBV19 to TRBJ1-6, with D tentatively TRBD1 (5 bases). Per germline, CDR1 LNHDA and CDR2 SQIVND (reference sequence). V dropped 6 bases and J dropped 7 bases, with 10 bases sitting between them. This CDR3 is built from 13 residues. The CDR3 region is CASRTAINSPLHF. DNA for the CDR3: TGTGCCAGTAGGACAGCCATAAATTCACCCCTCCACTTT.

V usage is TRBV10-2 and J usage is TRBJ1-1; no firm D call. Germline CDR1 is WSHSY and CDR2 is SAAADI. V was clipped by 4 bases and J by 4 bases, with 10 bases between them. CDR3 length: 13 residues. CDR3 sequence reads: CASSVSYSTEAFF. The CDR3 DNA reads TGCGCCAGCAGTGTAAGCTATTCCACTGAAGCTTTCTTT.

The sample holds one count of this clone. The chain uses TRBV11-3 and TRBJ2-1, with D tentatively TRBD1 (6 bases). Germline V gives CDR1 SGHNT, CDR2 YENEEA. Deletions cut 7 bases from V and 5 bases from J, with 15 bases between. This CDR3 spans 14 amino acids. CDR3 DNA: TGTGCCAGCACCACATTGGGACAAGACAATGAGCAGTTCTTC. This translates into CASTTLGQDNEQFF.

The chain recombines TRBV5-8 with TRBJ2-5, with 8 bases identical to TRBD2. With V trimmed by 2 bases and J by 3 bases, 9 bases remained unmatched. The CDR3 loop spans 16 amino acids. Germline V gene data show CDR1 as SGHTS and CDR2 as YDEGEE. CDR3: CASSFGRGVRKETQYF. The CDR3 DNA sequence: TGTGCCAGCAGCTTCGGGCGGGGGGTACGGAAAGAGACCCAGTACTTC.

The rearrangement links TRBV29-1 to TRBJ1-3; 10 nucleotides align to TRBD1. The V gene end was trimmed by 7 bases and the J gene end by 3 bases; junction bases not matched to a gene: 9. Germline CDR1 is SQVTM and CDR2 is ANQGSEA. This CDR3 region has 15 residues. The CDR3 sequence: CSAVRTGGHGNTIYF. CDR3 bases: TGCAGCGCAGTCCGGACAGGGGGACATGGAAACACCATATATTTT.

The V and J genes are TRBV5-1 and TRBJ1-1; D is perhaps TRBD1 (5 bases). The CDR3 has 16 residues. V gave up 7 bases and J gave up 0 bases, with 19 bases separating them. The germline gives CDR1 SGHRS, CDR2 YFSETQ. In nucleotides, the CDR3 is TGCGCCAGCGCGGGGGACCACCTACTCATGAACACTGAAGCTTTCTTT. Its protein product is CASAGDHLLMNTEAFF.

This clone has a handful of counts. The chain employs TRBV4-1 and TRBJ1-1; D is possibly TRBD1 (6 bases). This CDR3 spans 14 amino acids. From germline, CDR1 is MGHRA and CDR2 YSYEKL. With 5 bases removed from V and 1 base from J, the gap between germline ends came to 11 bases. The CDR3 DNA reads as TGCGCCAGCAGCTACGACAGGAGGAACACTGAAGCTTTCTTT. This encodes CASSYDRRNTEAFF.

The rearrangement joins TRBV11-2 to TRBJ2-7; D call uncertain. Per the germline V gene, CDR1 is SGHAT and CDR2 is FQNNGV. Trimming removed 1 base at V and 1 base at J, with 5 bases between. CDR3 length equals 13 residues. The CDR3 protein is CASSLARSYEQYF. The CDR3 nucleotides read TGTGCCAGCAGCTTAGCCAGGTCCTACGAGCAGTACTTC.

V gene TRBV7-8 combines with J gene TRBJ2-7; 9 bases fit TRBD1. The CDR3 runs to 14 residues. Germline CDR1 and CDR2: SGHVS and FQNEAQ. The trim removed 2 bases at V and 3 bases at J, leaving 2 bases unmatched. The CDR3 DNA reads as TGTGCCAGCAGCTTAACGACAGGGGGCTACGAGCAGTACTTC. Translated: CASSLTTGGYEQYF. Variable domain in full (rest from reference TRBV7-8 and TRBJ2-7): GAGVSQSPRYKVAKRGQDVALRCDPISGHVSLFWYQQALGQGPEFLTYFQNEAQLDKSGLPSDRFFAERPEGSVSTLKIQRTQQEDSAVYLCASSLTTGGYEQYFGPGTRLTVT.

V and J are TRBV9 and TRBJ2-2; D possibly corresponds to TRBD1 (6 bases). Germline CDR1 reads SGDLS; CDR2 reads YYNGEE. V was cut by 4 bases and J by 3 bases, with 10 bases left in between. The CDR3 totals 14 residues. The CDR3 DNA reads TGTGCCAGCAGCCTGGGGGCTTACACCGGGGAGCTGTTTTTT. Translation: CASSLGAYTGELFF. Using reference TRBV9 and TRBJ2-2 for the parts outside the CDR3, the full variable domain is DSGVTQTPKHLITATGQRVTLRCSPRSGDLSVYWYQQSLDQGLQFLIQYYNGEERAKGNILERFSAQQFPDLHSELNLSSLELGDSALYFCASSLGAYTGELFFGEGSRLTVL.

About this clone: The sample holds other DNA sequences that translate to the same CDR3. This chain joins TRBV6-1 and TRBJ1-3; D is undetermined. The CDR3 extends over 13 amino acids. CDR1 is MNHNS, CDR2 SASEGT, per germline. With 4 bases removed from V and 0 bases from J, the gap between germline ends came to 4 bases. The CDR3 spells CASSGSSGNTIYF. The CDR3 region has the DNA TGTGCCAGCAGTGGGAGCTCTGGAAACACCATATATTTT.

V usage is TRBV18 and J usage is TRBJ2-1; 9 bases map to TRBD2. Trimming at V came to 5 bases and at J to 1 base, leaving 3 bases not matched to a gene. This CDR3 is 15 amino acids long. Germline CDR1 reads KGHSH; CDR2 reads LQKENI. CDR3 sequence (DNA): TGTGCCAGCTCAGCGACTAGCGGATCCTACAATGAGCAGTTCTTC. Translating gives CASSATSGSYNEQFF.

This chain uses TRBV29-1 with TRBJ1-2, with TRBD1 identical over 8 bases. CDR1 is SQVTM, CDR2 ANQGSEA, per germline. This CDR3 contains 15 residues. V was clipped by 6 bases and J by 1 base; unmatched bases: 10. CDR3 region: CSVGGRQGLNYGYTF. The CDR3 region has the DNA TGCAGCGTCGGTGGTCGACAGGGGCTTAACTATGGCTACACCTTC.

The chain joins TRBV5-1 to TRBJ1-1; 7 positions agree with TRBD1. The CDR3 has 14 amino acids. CDR1 and CDR2 from the germline V gene are SGHRS and YFSETQ. V was pared by 3 bases and J by 4 bases, with 6 bases of the junction left unmatched. CDR3 in DNA: TGCGCCAGCAGCTCGGGACAGATCTCCACTGAAGCTTTCTTT. Residues: CASSSGQISTEAFF.

The chain carries TRBV6-6 and TRBJ1-2; D uncertain. V was cut by 8 bases and J by 3 bases, with 10 bases left in between. Germline V gene sequence: CDR1 MNHNY, CDR2 SVGAGI (reference sequence). The CDR3 runs to 12 residues. The CDR3 is CASFRTDYGYTF. DNA for the CDR3: TGTGCCAGCTTCAGGACTGACTATGGCTACACCTTC.

The V gene is TRBV6-5, the J gene TRBJ1-1; 7 bases align to TRBD1. Trimming took 5 bases from V and 1 from J; bases not matched to a gene: 4. Germline lookup yields CDR1 MNHEY and CDR2 SVGAGI. The CDR3 consists of 14 residues. CDR3 residues: CASSGTESNTEAFF. DNA of the CDR3: TGTGCCAGCAGTGGGACAGAGTCGAACACTGAAGCTTTCTTT.

With respect to this clone: The junction departs from germline at one end; a sequencing error may be responsible. The V gene is TRBV7-9, the J gene TRBJ2-5; TRBD1 aligns across 9 bases. Germline assignment: CDR1 SEHNR and CDR2 FQNEAQ (reference sequence). This CDR3 has 16 amino acids. The CDR3 region is CSSSPWTGAAEETQYF. The CDR3 DNA sequence: TGTTCCAGCAGCCCATGGACAGGGGCTGCGGAAGAGACCCAGTACTTC.

The gene calls are TRBV7-2 and TRBJ2-7; D gene ambiguous. The ends were cut back, 5 bases at V and 2 bases at J, with 16 bases in the middle. The CDR3 contains 15 residues. CDR1 is SGHTA, CDR2 FQGNSA, per germline. The CDR3 region is CASSIGYTRTYEQYF. The CDR3 nucleotides read TGTGCCAGCAGCATAGGGTATACTCGCACCTACGAGCAGTACTTC. Full variable domain (remainder filled in from reference TRBV7-2 and TRBJ2-7): GAGVSQSPSNKVTEKGKDVELRCDPISGHTALYWYRQSLGQGLEFLIYFQGNSAPDKSGLPSDRFSAERTGGSVSTLTIQRTQQEDSAVYLCASSIGYTRTYEQYFGPGTRLTVT.

The chain links TRBV5-6 to TRBJ1-5, with TRBD1 identical over 10 bases. V shed 0 bases and J 3 bases; nucleotides not matched to a gene: 3. The CDR3 length is 16 residues. CDR1 SGHDT and CDR2 YYEEEE come from the germline V gene. CDR3 sequence reads: CASSLGQGAYNQPQHF. The CDR3 DNA reads as TGTGCCAGCAGCTTGGGACAGGGGGCCTACAATCAGCCCCAGCATTTT.

The chain recombines TRBV30 with TRBJ2-7; D possibly corresponds to TRBD1 (5 bases). Deletions cut 2 bases from V and 0 bases from J, with 11 bases between. This CDR3 has 14 residues. Per germline, CDR1 GTSNPN and CDR2 SVGIG (reference sequence). The CDR3 region is CAWSWLGVSYEQYF. Written as DNA, the CDR3 is TGTGCCTGGAGTTGGCTAGGGGTCTCCTACGAGCAGTACTTC. The whole variable domain, remainder taken from reference TRBV30 and TRBJ2-7, is SQTIHQWPATLVQPVGSPLSLECTVEGTSNPNLYWYRQAAGRGLQLLFYSVGIGQISSEVPQNLSASRPQDRQFILSSKKLLLSDSGFYLCAWSWLGVSYEQYFGPGTRLTVT.